These 22 T cell receptor beta chains share one sample of origin, sequenced in a study of identical twins. TCRdb itself ran the 5' RACE reads through MiXCR, one entry per CDR3 protein. The sample holds 640,000 or so distinct CDR3 sequences; roughly 6% are singletons and the top ten take 1.5% to 2%. Sequenced sample: naive T cells sorted from blood. The receptors come from a man younger than 35 in good health.

This clonotype was found many times. V is TRBV5-1 and J is TRBJ2-1, with 12 bases identical to TRBD2. The CDR3 runs 17 residues. V shed 0 bases, J shed 5 bases, and the junction held 6 bases outside the gene matches. Germline CDR1 is SGHRS and CDR2 is YFSETQ. CDR3 nucleotide sequence: TGCGCCAGCAGCTTGGTCAGACTAGCGGGAGACGACAATGAGCAGTTCTTC. Encoded protein: CASSLVRLAGDDNEQFF.

Many counts were recorded for this clonotype. The rearrangement joins TRBV5-6 to TRBJ1-1; D unclear. The V and J ends lost 1 base and 3 bases respectively, with 10 bases between them. The CDR3 runs to 14 residues. Germline values: CDR1 SGHDT, CDR2 YYEEEE. The CDR3 nucleotides read TGTGCCAGCAGCTTGCTGGGATATCACACTGAAGCTTTCTTT. Protein product: CASSLLGYHTEAFF.

The CDR3 region is CSARGIQGRSNQPQHF. The DNA for the CDR3 is TGCAGTGCTAGAGGTATACAGGGTCGTAGCAATCAGCCCCAGCATTTT. The chain employs TRBV20-1 and TRBJ1-5; D may be TRBD1 (6 bases). With 1 base removed from V and 0 bases from J, the gap between germline ends came to 13 bases. From germline, CDR1 is DFQATT and CDR2 SNEGSKA (reference sequence). CDR3 length equals 16 residues.

This clonotype showed up many times. The V gene is TRBV10-3, the J gene TRBJ2-7, with 8 bases fitting TRBD2. The CDR3 length is 14 residues. Germline V gene sequence: CDR1 ENHRY, CDR2 SYGVKD. J lost 2 bases, V lost 10 bases, and 10 bases had no gene match. This chain's CDR3 is CATASGRGTYEQYF. The DNA for the CDR3 is TGTGCCACCGCAAGCGGGAGAGGGACCTACGAGCAGTACTTC.

The V and J genes are TRBV2 and TRBJ2-5; 10 bases fit TRBD2. The CDR3 has 17 residues. V was clipped by 3 bases and J by 4 bases; unmatched bases: 11. Germline CDR1 SNHLY, CDR2 FYNNEI. Here the CDR3 reads CASSDLLLAGDPETQYF. In nucleotides, the CDR3 is TGTGCCAGCAGTGATCTTTTGCTAGCGGGAGACCCAGAGACCCAGTACTTC. The variable domain in full, completed from reference TRBV2 and TRBJ2-5, reads EPEVTQTPSHQVTQMGQEVILRCVPISNHLYFYWYRQILGQKVEFLVSFYNNEISEKSEIFDDQFSVERPDGSNFTLKIRSTKLEDSAMYFCASSDLLLAGDPETQYFGPGTRLLVL.

This clonotype was seen a handful of times. The rearrangement joins TRBV28 to TRBJ2-7, with TRBD2 matching over 14 bases. CDR1 and CDR2 from the germline V gene are MDHEN and SYDVKM. V was pared by 5 bases and J by 5 bases, with 8 bases of the junction left unmatched. This CDR3 spans 16 amino acids. The CDR3 DNA reads as TGTGCCAGCAGTCGTTTCCCGGGACTAGCGGGAGACGAGCAGTACTTC. The encoded protein is CASSRFPGLAGDEQYF.

This clonotype showed up just a few times. The chain recombines TRBV9 with TRBJ2-1; a weak D match, TRBD1 (5 bases). This CDR3 is built from 12 residues. V was trimmed by 3 bases and J by 10 bases, leaving 11 bases between them. Germline V lookup: CDR1 SGDLS, CDR2 YYNGEE. The CDR3 region has the DNA TGTGCCAGCAGCGCACTTCAGGGCGAGCAGTTCTTC. Residues: CASSALQGEQFF.

The sample holds many counts of this clonotype. The chain joins TRBV28 to TRBJ2-7; 10 bases match TRBD1. Germline V gives CDR1 MDHEN, CDR2 SYDVKM. After removal of 8 bases from V and 3 bases from J, the junction contained 4 bases not matched to a gene. The CDR3 sequence is 13 residues long. The DNA for the CDR3 is TGTGCCAGCTGCGGGACAGGGGTCTACGAGCAGTACTTC. This encodes CASCGTGVYEQYF.

This clonotype was recorded many times. The chain employs TRBV7-9 and TRBJ1-2; D gene unclear. Germline lookup yields CDR1 SEHNR and CDR2 FQNEAQ (reference sequence). This CDR3 region has 12 residues. Trimming left V 5 bases short and J 7 bases short, with 11 bases between. The CDR3 region is CASSPALGGYTF. CDR3 sequence (DNA): TGTGCCAGCAGCCCTGCCCTCGGTGGCTACACCTTC.

This clonotype has only a few counts. This CDR3 reads CASQRGARSGANVLTF. In DNA form, the CDR3 reads TGTGCCAGCCAACGGGGGGCTCGGTCTGGGGCCAACGTCCTGACTTTC. The rearrangement joins TRBV6-1 to TRBJ2-6; the D gene is possibly TRBD2 (7 bases). CDR1 MNHNS and CDR2 SASEGT come from the germline V gene. The CDR3 runs to 16 residues. Between the trimmed V and J ends, which lost 8 bases and 1 base, there was a span of 15 bases.

This clonotype was recorded a few times. The chain has TRBV7-9 and TRBJ2-5; 9 bases align to TRBD2. CDR3 length: 14 amino acids. With 5 bases clipped from V and 3 bases from J, the junction kept 4 bases outside the gene matches. The V gene's germline CDR1 is SEHNR and CDR2 FQNEAQ (reference sequence). The CDR3 sequence: CASSQTSGEETQYF. The CDR3 DNA reads as TGTGCCAGCAGCCAGACTAGCGGTGAAGAGACCCAGTACTTC.

This clonotype has a handful of counts. V is TRBV20-1 and J is TRBJ2-7; D might be TRBD2 (5 bases). The V end lost 0 bases, the J end lost 4 bases, and 16 bases lay between the germline ends. Germline-derived CDR1 and CDR2 are DFQATT and SNEGSKA (reference sequence). This CDR3 has 15 residues. The CDR3 protein is CSARDRMGADYEQYF. The CDR3 DNA is TGCAGTGCTAGAGATCGTATGGGAGCGGATTACGAGCAGTACTTC.

The V call is TRBV12-3 or TRBV12-4, the J call TRBJ2-7, with 11 bases identical to TRBD2. The V and J ends lost 3 bases and 7 bases, in that order; junction bases with no gene match: 14. This CDR3 spans 17 amino acids. CDR3 residues: CASSFALSGRAHREQYV. Here the CDR3 DNA reads TGTGCCAGCAGTTTCGCGCTTAGCGGGAGGGCCCATAGGGAGCAGTACGTC.

This clonotype was detected ten times or more. The V gene is TRBV20-1, the J gene TRBJ2-3; D remains ambiguous. The CDR3 runs 11 residues. Germline CDR1 reads DFQATT; CDR2 reads SNEGSKA (reference sequence). V dropped 6 bases and J dropped 5 bases, with 9 bases sitting between them. In DNA form, the CDR3 reads TGCAGTGCCCGGGTCATAGATACGCAGTATTTT. Translating it yields CSARVIDTQYF.

The V gene is TRBV19, the J gene TRBJ2-1; maybe TRBD2 (6 bases). The V and J ends lost 3 bases and 7 bases respectively, with 19 bases between them. Germline lookup yields CDR1 LNHDA and CDR2 SQIVND (reference sequence). The CDR3 has 16 residues. The CDR3 DNA sequence: TGTGCCAGTAGTATCATACCGGGAGTTTTAGGGAATGAGCAGTTCTTC. Translating it yields CASSIIPGVLGNEQFF.

A word on this clonotype: It may be a read error: a sequence one base away is much more abundant. The conserved phenylalanine or tryptophan is not found at the CDR3 terminus, so this likely reflects a read error. The chain uses TRBV7-2 and TRBJ2-7, with 11 nucleotides matching TRBD2. The V gene's germline CDR1 is SGHTA and CDR2 FQGNSA. J lost 2 bases, V lost 1 base, and 4 bases had no gene match. This CDR3 has 16 residues. The CDR3 sequence: CASSLGTSGSPYEQYL. CDR3 DNA sequence: TGTGCCAGCAGCTTAGGGACTAGCGGGTCTCCCTACGAGCAGTACCTC.

The V call is TRBV5-1, the J call TRBJ1-2, with TRBD1 identical over 12 bases. This CDR3 spans 14 amino acids. With 4 bases clipped from V and 5 bases from J, the junction kept 3 bases outside the gene matches. CDR1 and CDR2 from the germline V gene are SGHRS and YFSETQ. The CDR3 region is CASSVGQGAYGYTF. CDR3 sequence (DNA): TGCGCCAGCAGCGTGGGACAGGGGGCATATGGCTACACCTTC.

This clonotype was recorded many times. This chain connects TRBV12-3 or TRBV12-4 to TRBJ1-5, with D possibly TRBD1 on 6 matching bases. The germline V and J ends were trimmed by 5 bases and 7 bases, with 15 bases remaining between them. The CDR3 runs to 14 residues. CDR3 in DNA: TGTGCCAGCAGTGTCCCCGGGGGCTGGCAGCCCCAGCATTTT. Its translation is CASSVPGGWQPQHF.

There are many counts of this clonotype. This rearrangement joins TRBV12-3 or TRBV12-4 to TRBJ2-7; 7 nucleotides agree with TRBD1. The CDR3 length is 13 residues. V dropped 4 bases and J dropped 4; count of bases not matched to a gene: 4. The CDR3 DNA reads as TGTGCCAGCAGTTATCAACAGGGGTACGAGCAGTACTTC. Amino acids: CASSYQQGYEQYF.

The gene calls are TRBV27 and TRBJ2-7; 10 nucleotides line up with TRBD2. Germline CDR1 and CDR2: MNHEY and SMNVEV (reference sequence). J gave up 4 bases and V 6 bases, and 6 bases lay outside the gene matches. The CDR3 is made up of 14 amino acids. CDR3 bases: TGTGCCAGCAGCCCTAGTAGCGGGGGGTACGAGCAGTACGTC. Amino acid sequence: CASSPSSGGYEQYV.

This clonotype has a handful of counts. CDR3 nucleotides: TGCGCCAGCAGCTTTAGCGGGAGGATTACAGATACGCAGTATTTT. Its protein is CASSFSGRITDTQYF. J is TRBJ2-3 and V is TRBV5-1; TRBD2 agrees at 10 bases. The CDR3 length is 15 residues. Germline CDR1 and CDR2: SGHRS and YFSETQ. V dropped 2 bases and J dropped 3; count of bases not matched to a gene: 3.

A few counts support this clonotype. This chain connects TRBV2 to TRBJ1-1, with 10 bases lining up with TRBD1. The germline CDR1 and CDR2 sequences are SNHLY and FYNNEI. This CDR3 has 14 amino acids. V was clipped by 6 bases and J by 7 bases; unmatched bases: 8. The CDR3 region is CASSPGQGVHEAFF. The CDR3 nucleotides are TGTGCCAGCAGCCCTGGACAGGGGGTCCATGAAGCTTTCTTT.